A selection of T cell receptor beta chains follows, all from one sample in a study of HIV-infected patients and healthy controls. Each CDR3 protein gets one entry after TCRdb re-called the 5' RACE reads with MiXCR. The sample lists 18,000 or so distinct CDR3 sequences; roughly 9% were seen once. The sequenced sample was blood. These receptors were obtained from an adult in good health. Both conserved end residues are part of each CDR3. A D gene is named only where the DNA matches it firmly. The size field is filled for only some rows; it gives once, few, many or a size class.

DNA | CDR3 | J | V | size | D
TGTGCCAGTACCCCCGGGGGGCGCACAGATACGCAGTATTTT | CASTPGGRTDTQYF | TRBJ2-3 | TRBV12-3/TRBV12-4 | few | -
TGCAGTGCTAGAGTTTCGGGGGGAGAAGCTTTCTTT | CSARVSGGEAFF | TRBJ1-1 | TRBV20-1 | many | -
TGTGCCAGCAGACGGGACAGGGGTGAAAAACTGTTTTTT | CASRRDRGEKLFF | TRBJ1-4 | TRBV2 | few | TRBD1
TGTGCCAGCAGCGTTACCAGCGGGCGAGCAGAGACCCAGTACTTC | CASSVTSGRAETQYF | TRBJ2-5 | TRBV11-2 | once | -
TGTGCCAGCAAAGGGACTCCCTCTGGGGCCAACGTCCTGACTTTC | CASKGTPSGANVLTF | TRBJ2-6 | TRBV5-6 | few | -
TGTGCCAGCAGGGCCGGGACAGGGGTATACAATGAGCAGTTCTTC | CASRAGTGVYNEQFF | TRBJ2-1 | TRBV2 | - | TRBD1
TGTGCCAGCATTCTTCAATCCAGGGCCAACACTGAAGCTTTCTTT | CASILQSRANTEAFF | TRBJ1-1 | TRBV28 | few | -
TGTGCCAGCAGCTTAGCGGTGATTTCCTACGAGCAGTACTTC | CASSLAVISYEQYF | TRBJ2-7 | TRBV11-1 | few | -
TGTGCCAGCAGTGCTGAAGCCAGGGGGCATTTGAGAGATACGCAGTATTTT | CASSAEARGHLRDTQYF | TRBJ2-3 | TRBV6-4 | - | TRBD1
TGTGCCACCAGTGCCCCCGCGGGGACTAGCGGGAGAAGTGTGAACACCGGGGAGCTGTTTTTT | CATSAPAGTSGRSVNTGELFF | TRBJ2-2 | TRBV24-1 | many | TRBD2
TGTGCCAGCAGTTTAACTCTCGATACCCACAATGAGCAGTTCTTC | CASSLTLDTHNEQFF | TRBJ2-1 | TRBV27 | many | -
TGTGCCAGCAGCCAAGATCCACCTGGACAAGCGAACACCGGGGAGCTGTTTTTT | CASSQDPPGQANTGELFF | TRBJ2-2 | TRBV14 | many | -
TGCGCCAGCAGCTTCCGAAGCGGGAGGGGAGGAGAGACCCAGTACTTC | CASSFRSGRGGETQYF | TRBJ2-5 | TRBV5-1 | many | TRBD2
TGTGCCAGCAGTGAAGTGTCTAGCGGGGGGACCAATGAGCAGTTCTTC | CASSEVSSGGTNEQFF | TRBJ2-1 | TRBV2 | medium-sized | TRBD2
TGTGCCAGCAGCCCCGCCGGGGGTTGGGGGAGCGGCAATCAGCCCCAGCATTTT | CASSPAGGWGSGNQPQHF | TRBJ1-5 | TRBV7-2 | many | -
TGCGCCAGCAGCTTGGCAGGCCCCTACGAGCAGTACTTC | CASSLAGPYEQYF | TRBJ2-7 | TRBV5-1 | - | -
TGTGCCAGCAGATCGTCTGGTTCAGATGAGCAGTTCTTC | CASRSSGSDEQFF | TRBJ2-1 | TRBV7-9 | medium-sized | -
TGTGCCAGCAGTTTATTATTCGGAGAGACTAGCGGTTCCTACGAGCAGTACTTC | CASSLLFGETSGSYEQYF | TRBJ2-7 | TRBV28 | - | TRBD2
TGTGCCAGCTCACCACCGGGATCAAACCAAGAGACCCAGTACTTC | CASSPPGSNQETQYF | TRBJ2-5 | TRBV18 | many | -
TGTGCCAGCAGACCGGGACAGGGCCCGAGCTCTGGGGCCAACGTCCTGACTTTC | CASRPGQGPSSGANVLTF | TRBJ2-6 | TRBV12-3/TRBV12-4 | - | TRBD1
TGTGCCACCGCGGGCTGGACAGCCGATAGCAATCAGCCCCAGCATTTT | CATAGWTADSNQPQHF | TRBJ1-5 | TRBV6-5 | many | -
TGTGCCAGCAGCGTAGATTTGACAGATACGCAGTATTTT | CASSVDLTDTQYF | TRBJ2-3 | TRBV9 | medium-sized | -
TGTGCCAGCAGCGATGCCGGACTAGCGCAAGAGACCCAGTACTTC | CASSDAGLAQETQYF | TRBJ2-5 | TRBV7-2 | - | TRBD2
TGCAGTGCTGCCAGCGGGTCGCAGTCAGATACGCAGTATTTT | CSAASGSQSDTQYF | TRBJ2-3 | TRBV20-1 | many | -
TGTGCCAGCAGTCCATCCCCGTGGCTAGCAGACTACGAGCAGTACTTC | CASSPSPWLADYEQYF | TRBJ2-7 | TRBV12-3/TRBV12-4 | few | -
TGCGCCAGCAGCCAAGGGAGTGACAATGAGCAGTTCTTC | CASSQGSDNEQFF | TRBJ2-1 | TRBV4-1 | - | -
TGTGCCAGCAGTCCACTCTCCTACAATGAGCAGTTCTTC | CASSPLSYNEQFF | TRBJ2-1 | TRBV28 | medium-sized | -
TGTGCCAGCAGTTCCCAGGGACAGAGTGCTGAAGCTTTCTTT | CASSSQGQSAEAFF | TRBJ1-1 | TRBV12-3/TRBV12-4 | many | TRBD1
TGTGCCAGCAGCCAAGCCAGGGGACCTGGAAACACCATATATTTT | CASSQARGPGNTIYF | TRBJ1-3 | TRBV14 | many | -
TGTGCCAGCAGTTACGGGGCGGGGTTCTCCTACAATGAGCAGTTCTTC | CASSYGAGFSYNEQFF | TRBJ2-1 | TRBV6-6 | many | -
TGCGCCAGCAGCCAGGGACCCCATGGCGGGGGAAATGAGCAGTTCTTC | CASSQGPHGGGNEQFF | TRBJ2-1 | TRBV5-1 | medium-sized | TRBD2
TGCACCAGCAGCCCACTGGACAGCCAGAATACCTACAATGAGCAGTTCTTC | CTSSPLDSQNTYNEQFF | TRBJ2-1 | TRBV1 | many | -
TGCGCCAGCAGCTACAGACTAGCTGACGATGAGCAGTTCTTC | CASSYRLADDEQFF | TRBJ2-1 | TRBV5-1 | many | TRBD2
TGCGCCAGCAGCTTGGCGGTAGGGGGCTCAGATACGCAGTATTTT | CASSLAVGGSDTQYF | TRBJ2-3 | TRBV5-1 | many | TRBD1
TGCAGTGCTAGAGATTCCGGGTCCGGCTATGGCTACACCTTC | CSARDSGSGYGYTF | TRBJ1-2 | TRBV20-1 | few | -
TGTGCCAGCGCCGAAGCAGATACGCAGTATTTT | CASAEADTQYF | TRBJ2-3 | TRBV18 | many | -
TGCGCCAGCAGCCCCCAGGGTCAGAGCACAGATACGCAGTATTTT | CASSPQGQSTDTQYF | TRBJ2-3 | TRBV5-1 | many | -
TGTGCCAGCAGTTTAAGTCCTCCCTACGAGCAGTACTTC | CASSLSPPYEQYF | TRBJ2-7 | TRBV28 | many | -
TGTGCCAGCAGTCCAGAGGGGGCCAGCCGGACCACGAATACGCAGTATTTT | CASSPEGASRTTNTQYF | TRBJ2-3 | TRBV12-3/TRBV12-4 | - | TRBD1
TGTGCCTGGAGTGTACCGGGGGCTACGGGCACAGATACGCAGTATTTT | CAWSVPGATGTDTQYF | TRBJ2-3 | TRBV30 | medium-sized | -
TGTGCCAGCAGTGGCGGGCCTGAAGATACGCAGTATTTT | CASSGGPEDTQYF | TRBJ2-3 | TRBV9 | many | -
TGCAGTGCTAGGGGCAGGGCGGCCAACGTCCTGACTTTC | CSARGRAANVLTF | TRBJ2-6 | TRBV20-1 | few | -
TGCAGTGCTAGAGTTTTAGGTTGGGTCCCCGACCCACCCAACGAGCAGTACTTC | CSARVLGWVPDPPNEQYF | TRBJ2-7 | TRBV20-1 | many | -
TGTGCCAGCAGTACATTCAGGGGGCCTGGGGCCAACGTCCTGACTTTC | CASSTFRGPGANVLTF | TRBJ2-6 | TRBV6-5 | many | TRBD1
TGTGCCAGCAGCGCGGACAGGGCCAATGAGCAGTTCTTC | CASSADRANEQFF | TRBJ2-1 | TRBV7-2 | many | TRBD1
TGTGCCAGCAGCTTATATAGAACAGGTGCAACGGGAGGGGACGAGCAGTACTTC | CASSLYRTGATGGDEQYF | TRBJ2-7 | TRBV7-8 | many | TRBD2
TGCGCCAGCAGCCACCGCTCCGACAGGTCCTCGCCCCAAGGGGCCAACGTCCTGACTTTC | CASSHRSDRSSPQGANVLTF | TRBJ2-6 | TRBV4-1 | many | -
TGTGCCAGCAGAGCCGGGACAGGGGGCGGGCATGGCTACACCTTC | CASRAGTGGGHGYTF | TRBJ1-2 | TRBV28 | medium-sized | TRBD1
TGCGCCAGCAGCCGAAACATTCCGGGACTAGCCTTGAAAATAGGGCAAGAGACCCAGTACTTC | CASSRNIPGLALKIGQETQYF | TRBJ2-5 | TRBV4-1 | - | TRBD2
TGTGCCAGCAGCCGCCGGCTAGCGGGAGAGGGTGAGCAGTTCTTC | CASSRRLAGEGEQFF | TRBJ2-1 | TRBV6-5 | medium-sized | TRBD2
TGTGCCAGCAATGAGGGCTCTGGAAACACCATATATTTT | CASNEGSGNTIYF | TRBJ1-3 | TRBV2 | - | -